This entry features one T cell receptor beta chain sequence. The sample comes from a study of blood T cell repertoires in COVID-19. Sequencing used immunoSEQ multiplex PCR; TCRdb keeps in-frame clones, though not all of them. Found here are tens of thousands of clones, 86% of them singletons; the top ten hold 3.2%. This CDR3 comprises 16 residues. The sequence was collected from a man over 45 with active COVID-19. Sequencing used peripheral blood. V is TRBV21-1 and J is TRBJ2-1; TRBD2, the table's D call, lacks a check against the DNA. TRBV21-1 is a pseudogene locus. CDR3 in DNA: TGTGCCAGCAGCACGACTAGCGGGAGCTCCTACAATGAGCAGTTCTTC. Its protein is CASSTTSGSSYNEQFF.